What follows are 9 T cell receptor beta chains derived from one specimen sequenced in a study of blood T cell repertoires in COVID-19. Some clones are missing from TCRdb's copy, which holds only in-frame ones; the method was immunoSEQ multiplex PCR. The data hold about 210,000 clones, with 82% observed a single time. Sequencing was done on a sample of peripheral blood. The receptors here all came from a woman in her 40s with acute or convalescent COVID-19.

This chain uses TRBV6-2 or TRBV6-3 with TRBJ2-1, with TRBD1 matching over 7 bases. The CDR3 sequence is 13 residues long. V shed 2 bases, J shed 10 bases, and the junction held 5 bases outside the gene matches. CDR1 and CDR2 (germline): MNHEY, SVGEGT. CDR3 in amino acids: CASSYTKGGEQFF. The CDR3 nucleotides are TGTGCCAGCAGTTACACTAAAGGGGGCGAGCAGTTCTTC.

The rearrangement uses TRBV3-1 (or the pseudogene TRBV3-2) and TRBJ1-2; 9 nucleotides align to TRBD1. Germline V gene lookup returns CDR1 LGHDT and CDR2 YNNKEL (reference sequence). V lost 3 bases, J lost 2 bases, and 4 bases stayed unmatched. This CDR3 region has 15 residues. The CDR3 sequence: CASSHGTGKNYGYTF. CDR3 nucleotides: TGTGCCAGCAGCCATGGGACAGGGAAGAACTATGGCTACACCTTC.

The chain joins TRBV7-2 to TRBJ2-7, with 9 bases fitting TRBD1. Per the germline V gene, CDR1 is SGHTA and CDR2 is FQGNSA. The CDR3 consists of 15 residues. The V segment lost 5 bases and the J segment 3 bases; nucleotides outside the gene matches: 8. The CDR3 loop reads CASSPGTGFSYEQYF. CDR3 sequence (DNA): TGTGCCAGCAGCCCGGGGACAGGGTTTAGCTACGAGCAGTACTTC.

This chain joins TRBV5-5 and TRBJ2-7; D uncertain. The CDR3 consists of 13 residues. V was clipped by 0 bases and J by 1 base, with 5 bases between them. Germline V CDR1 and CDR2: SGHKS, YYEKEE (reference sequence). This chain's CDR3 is CASSLARSYEQYF. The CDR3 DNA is TGTGCCAGCAGCTTGGCGAGGTCCTACGAGCAGTACTTC.

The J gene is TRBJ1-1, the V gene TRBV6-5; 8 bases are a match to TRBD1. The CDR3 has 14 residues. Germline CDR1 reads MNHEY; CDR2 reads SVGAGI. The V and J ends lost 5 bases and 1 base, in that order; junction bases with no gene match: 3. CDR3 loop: CASSTGGANTEAFF. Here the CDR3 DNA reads TGTGCCAGCAGTACAGGGGGAGCGAACACTGAAGCTTTCTTT.

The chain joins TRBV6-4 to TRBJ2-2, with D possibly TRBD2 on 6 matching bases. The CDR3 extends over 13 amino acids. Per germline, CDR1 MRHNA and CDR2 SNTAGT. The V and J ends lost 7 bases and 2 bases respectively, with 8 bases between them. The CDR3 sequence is CASKDYNTGELFF. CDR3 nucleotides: TGTGCCAGCAAGGACTACAACACCGGGGAGCTGTTTTTT.

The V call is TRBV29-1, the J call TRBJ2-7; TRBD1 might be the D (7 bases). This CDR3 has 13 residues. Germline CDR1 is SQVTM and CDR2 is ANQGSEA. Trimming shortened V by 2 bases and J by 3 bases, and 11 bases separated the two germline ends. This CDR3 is CSVEQGGFYEQYF. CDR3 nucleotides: TGCAGCGTTGAACAGGGGGGCTTCTACGAGCAGTACTTC.

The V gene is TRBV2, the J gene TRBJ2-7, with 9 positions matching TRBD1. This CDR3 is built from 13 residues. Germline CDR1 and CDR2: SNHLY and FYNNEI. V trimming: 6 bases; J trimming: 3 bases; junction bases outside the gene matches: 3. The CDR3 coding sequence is TGTGCCAGCAGACCGGGACAGGGCTACGAGCAGTACTTC. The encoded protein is CASRPGQGYEQYF.

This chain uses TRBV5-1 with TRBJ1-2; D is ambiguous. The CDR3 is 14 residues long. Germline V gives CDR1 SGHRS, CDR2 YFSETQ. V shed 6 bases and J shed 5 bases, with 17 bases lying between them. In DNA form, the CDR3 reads TGCGCCAGCAAGCGGCCCGAGACTGTTTATGGCTACACCTTC. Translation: CASKRPETVYGYTF. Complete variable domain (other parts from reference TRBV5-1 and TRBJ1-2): KAGVTQTPRYLIKTRGQQVTLSCSPISGHRSVSWYQQTPGQGLQFLFEYFSETQRNKGNFPGRFSGRQFSNSRSEMNVSTLELGDSALYLCASKRPETVYGYTFGSGTRLTVV.